This T cell receptor (beta chain) comes out of a study of CXCR3-negative and CXCR3-positive naive CD8 T cells. Broader study findings: Naive CXCR3-positive and CXCR3-negative cells shared TRBV-TRBJ usage; memory cells diverged. For memory CD8+ cells diversity was much lower, but both naive subsets had comparably high diversity. Hydrophobicity of TRB CDR3s was greater in CXCR3-positive naive cells than in CXCR3-negative naive cells.

Concerning this clonotype itself: Its antigen is unidentified.

Germline lookup yields CDR1 LGHDT and CDR2 YNNKEL (reference sequence). The CDR3 consists of 15 residues. The authors made the TRB cDNA libraries by 5' RACE using UMI labels. TCRdb re-called the 5' RACE reads and gives one entry per CDR3 protein, without DNA. Its table records under 150,000 distinct CDR3 sequences. This clonotype was obtained from a human donor in good health. Some clones in this sample may be carry-over from other donors' samples. The sequenced sample consisted of naive CXCR3+ CD8+ T cells from blood. Subset specified: CD45RO-CCR7+CD27+CD95- naive CD8+ T cells expressing CXCR3 (TNR3+). The chain carries TRBV3-1 and TRBJ2-1. The CDR3 protein is CASSQDGVAYNEQFF.